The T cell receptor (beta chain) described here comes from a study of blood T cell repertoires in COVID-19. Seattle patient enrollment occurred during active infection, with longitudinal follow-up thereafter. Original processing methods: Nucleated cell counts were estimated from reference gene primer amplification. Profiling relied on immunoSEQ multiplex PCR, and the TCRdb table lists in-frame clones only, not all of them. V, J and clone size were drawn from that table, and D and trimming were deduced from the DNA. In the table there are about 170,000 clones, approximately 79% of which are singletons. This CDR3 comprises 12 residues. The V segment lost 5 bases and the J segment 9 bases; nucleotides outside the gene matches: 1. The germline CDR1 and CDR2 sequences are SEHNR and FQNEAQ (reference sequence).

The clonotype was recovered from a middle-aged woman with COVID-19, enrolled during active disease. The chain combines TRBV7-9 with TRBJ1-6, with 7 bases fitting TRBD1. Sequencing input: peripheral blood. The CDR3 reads CASSRQGSPLHF. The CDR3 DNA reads TGTGCCAGCAGCCGACAGGGTTCACCCCTCCACTTT.